This T cell receptor beta chain was recovered during a study of blood T cells in healthy people across ages. Study results and limitations: Naive T cell percentage strongly correlated with TCR beta diversity. Per million T cells, TCR beta diversity dropped roughly linearly as age increased.

Together with a sample-barcoded 5' primer, a J-beta primer mix was included in a second PCR lasting roughly 6 to 12 cycles. TCRdb re-analysed the 5' RACE reads in MiXCR, keeping a single row per CDR3 protein. This table has more than 1,400,000 distinct CDR3 sequences, approximately 40% appearing once. This clonotype has just a few counts. Its target is not known. The authors isolated at least 6.5 million PBMCs per sample. Extractions gave at least 5.5 micrograms of total RNA per sample. In germline, CDR1 is DFQATT, CDR2 SNEGSKA (reference sequence). Trimming removed 6 bases from V and 8 bases from J, with 11 bases in between. The CDR3 sequence is 11 residues long.

The chain is built from TRBV20-1 and TRBJ2-1; D gene uncertain. This sequence originates from a woman under 30 in good health. Material: blood. The CDR3 reads CSASMGYEQFF. The CDR3 DNA sequence: TGCAGTGCCTCCATGGGGTATGAGCAGTTCTTC.